The entry that follows covers one TCR beta chain sequence. Its antigen is unidentified. The CDR3 totals 15 residues. Germline CDR1 LNHDA, CDR2 SQIVND (reference sequence). This sample is part of a study of beta chain features in type 1 diabetes. Study-wide findings and caveats: Among patients with Type 1 diabetes, TCRB CDR3s were moderately but significantly shorter in every one of the four CD4+ subsets.

Expressed TCRB transcripts were sequenced, since all the RNA that had been isolated was reverse transcribed. Data came from immunoSEQ multiplex PCR; TCRdb stores just in-frame clones and leaves some out. The sample has fewer than 350,000 clones, roughly 15% seen once; the top ten hold less than 0.02%. The clonotype originates from a man aged 18 to 30 with type 1 diabetes. The sample was naive CD4+ T cells from blood. The V and J genes are TRBV19 and TRBJ2-5; the match to TRBD1 covers 8 bases. The J call may not be correct, given that the DNA end is closer to TRBJ2-7. CDR3 coding DNA: TGTGCCAGTAGTATATCGTGGACAGGGACCTACGAGCAGTACTTC. Translation gives CASSISWTGTYEQYF.